This passage covers 6 T cell receptor beta chains from one sample sequenced in a study of neoadjuvant anti-PD-1 for oral cavity cancer. The method was immunoSEQ multiplex PCR; TCRdb's version includes in-frame clones alone and lacks a portion of them. The sample has 11,000 to 15,000 clones; about 70% are singletons. The sample consisted of PBMCs, taken before nivolumab (anti-PD-1) treatment. The receptors come from a person between 35 and 79 years old with oral cavity squamous cell carcinoma.

V is TRBV28 and J is TRBJ1-5; D remains ambiguous. Trimming cost V 8 bases and J 4 bases, with 9 bases left between them. This CDR3 comprises 12 residues. The V gene's germline CDR1 is MDHEN and CDR2 SYDVKM. This CDR3 reads CASGEGNQPQHF. DNA for the CDR3: TGTGCCAGCGGGGAGGGAAATCAGCCCCAGCATTTT.

The gene calls are TRBV6-5 and TRBJ1-1, with 9 bases aligning to TRBD1. The CDR3 is made up of 15 amino acids. Germline values: CDR1 MNHEY, CDR2 SVGAGI. With 6 bases clipped from V and 4 bases from J, the junction kept 9 bases outside the gene matches. CDR3 nucleotides: TGTGCCAGCAGAGCCGTGGGACAGGGAAGCACTGAAGCTTTCTTT. This sequence encodes CASRAVGQGSTEAFF.

The rearrangement joins TRBV2 to TRBJ1-2, with unresolved D. V lost 1 base, J lost 7 bases, and 7 bases lay in between. CDR1 is SNHLY, CDR2 FYNNEI, per germline. This CDR3 is built from 12 residues. The CDR3 region is CASSEGLGGYTF. CDR3 in DNA: TGTGCCAGCAGTGAAGGGTTGGGTGGCTACACCTTC.

The J gene is TRBJ1-4, the V gene TRBV5-1; tentatively, D is TRBD1 (5 bases). CDR1 is SGHRS, CDR2 YFSETQ, per germline. V was pared by 0 bases and J by 7 bases, with 13 bases between. This CDR3 is 15 amino acids long. In DNA form, the CDR3 reads TGCGCCAGCAGCTTGGAGGGCAGGGAAGGTGAAAAACTGTTTTTT. Its protein is CASSLEGREGEKLFF.

This clone was found a few times. CDR3 residues: CASSYGGFYGYTF. The CDR3 DNA sequence: TGTGCCAGCAGCTATGGAGGTTTCTATGGCTACACCTTC. The chain carries TRBV11-2 and TRBJ1-2; D is ambiguous. This CDR3 spans 13 amino acids. CDR1 and CDR2 from the germline V gene are SGHAT and FQNNGV. V gave up 4 bases and J gave up 4 bases, with 10 bases separating them. Looking up the rest from reference TRBV11-2 and TRBJ1-2 gives the full variable domain: EAGVAQSPRYKIIEKRQSVAFWCNPISGHATLYWYQQILGQGPKLLIQFQNNGVVDDSQLPKDRFSAERLKGVDSTLKIQPAKLEDSAVYLCASSYGGFYGYTFGSGTRLTVV.

The chain has TRBV5-1 and TRBJ1-2, with no clear D. Germline V gives CDR1 SGHRS, CDR2 YFSETQ. V dropped 0 bases and J dropped 4 bases, with 10 bases sitting between them. This CDR3 is 14 amino acids long. In DNA form, the CDR3 reads TGCGCCAGCAGCTTGGGCGGCAGCCTCTATGGCTACACCTTC. This sequence encodes CASSLGGSLYGYTF.